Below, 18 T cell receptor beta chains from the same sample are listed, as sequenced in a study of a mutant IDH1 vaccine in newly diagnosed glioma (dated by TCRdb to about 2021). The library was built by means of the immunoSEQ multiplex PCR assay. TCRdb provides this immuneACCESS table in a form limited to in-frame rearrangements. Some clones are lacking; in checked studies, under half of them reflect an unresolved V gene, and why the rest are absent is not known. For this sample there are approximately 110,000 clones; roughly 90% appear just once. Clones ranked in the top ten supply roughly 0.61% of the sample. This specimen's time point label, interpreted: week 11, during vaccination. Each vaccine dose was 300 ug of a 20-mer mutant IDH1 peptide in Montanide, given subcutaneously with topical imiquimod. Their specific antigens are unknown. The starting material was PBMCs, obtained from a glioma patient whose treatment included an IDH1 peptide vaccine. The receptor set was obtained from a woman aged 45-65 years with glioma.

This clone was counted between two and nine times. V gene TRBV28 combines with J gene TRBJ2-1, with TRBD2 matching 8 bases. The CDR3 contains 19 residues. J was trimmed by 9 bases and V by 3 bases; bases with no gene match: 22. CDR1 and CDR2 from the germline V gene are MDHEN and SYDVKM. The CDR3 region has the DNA TGTGCCAGCAGTTTTCGACAGTATAGCGGGAAACCGTCCCTGGGTGAGCAGTTCTTC. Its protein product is CASSFRQYSGKPSLGEQFF.

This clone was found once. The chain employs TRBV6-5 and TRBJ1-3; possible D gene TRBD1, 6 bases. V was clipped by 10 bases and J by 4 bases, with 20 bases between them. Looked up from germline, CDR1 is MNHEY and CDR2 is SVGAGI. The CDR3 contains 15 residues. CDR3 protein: CATAPFQGKGNTIYF. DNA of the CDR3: TGTGCCACCGCTCCTTTCCAGGGGAAAGGAAACACCATATATTTT.

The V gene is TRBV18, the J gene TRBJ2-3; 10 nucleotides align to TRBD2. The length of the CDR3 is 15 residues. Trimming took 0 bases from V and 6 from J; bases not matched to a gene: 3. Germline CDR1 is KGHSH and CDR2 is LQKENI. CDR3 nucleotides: TGTGCCAGCTCACCACCGACTAGCGGGTTGGATACGCAGTATTTT. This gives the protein CASSPPTSGLDTQYF.

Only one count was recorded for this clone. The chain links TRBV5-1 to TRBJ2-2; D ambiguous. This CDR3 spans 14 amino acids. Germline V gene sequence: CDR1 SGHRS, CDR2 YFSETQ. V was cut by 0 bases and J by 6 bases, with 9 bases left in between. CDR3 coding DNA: TGCGCCAGCAGCTTGGAAGTTCAGCCCGGGGAGCTGTTTTTT. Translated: CASSLEVQPGELFF.

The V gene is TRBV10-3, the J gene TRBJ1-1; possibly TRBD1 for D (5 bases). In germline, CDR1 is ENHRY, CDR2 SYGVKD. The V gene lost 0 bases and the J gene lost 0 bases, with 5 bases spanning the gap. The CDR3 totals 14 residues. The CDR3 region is CAISESQVNTEAFF. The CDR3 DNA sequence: TGTGCCATCAGTGAGTCACAGGTGAACACTGAAGCTTTCTTT.

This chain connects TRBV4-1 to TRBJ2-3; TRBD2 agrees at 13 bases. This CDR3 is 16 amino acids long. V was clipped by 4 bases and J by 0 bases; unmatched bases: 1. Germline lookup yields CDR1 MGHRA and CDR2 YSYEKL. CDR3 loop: CASSRGLAGSTDTQYF. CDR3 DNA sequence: TGCGCCAGCAGCCGGGGACTAGCGGGGAGCACAGATACGCAGTATTTT.

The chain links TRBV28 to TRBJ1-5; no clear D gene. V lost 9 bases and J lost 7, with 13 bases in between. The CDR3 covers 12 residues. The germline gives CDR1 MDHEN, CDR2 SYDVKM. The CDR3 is CASRTGWQPQHF. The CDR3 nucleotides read TGTGCCAGTAGGACGGGATGGCAGCCCCAGCATTTT. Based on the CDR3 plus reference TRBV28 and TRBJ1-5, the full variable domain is DVKVTQSSRYLVKRTGEKVFLECVQDMDHENMFWYRQDPGLGLRLIYFSYDVKMKEKGDIPEGYSVSREKKERFSLILESASTNQTSMYLCASRTGWQPQHFGDGTRLSIL.

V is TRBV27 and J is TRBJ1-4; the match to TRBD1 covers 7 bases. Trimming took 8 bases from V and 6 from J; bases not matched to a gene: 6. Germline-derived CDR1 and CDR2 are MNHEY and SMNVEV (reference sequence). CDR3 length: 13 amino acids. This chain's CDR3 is CASGGRGHEKLFF. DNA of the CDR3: TGTGCCAGCGGGGGGAGGGGGCATGAAAAACTGTTTTTT.

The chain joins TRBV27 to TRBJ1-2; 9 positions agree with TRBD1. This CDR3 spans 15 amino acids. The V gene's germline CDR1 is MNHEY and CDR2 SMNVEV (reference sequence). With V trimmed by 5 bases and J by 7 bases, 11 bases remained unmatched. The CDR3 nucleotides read TGTGCCAGCAGTCCTCCGGGACAGGGATGGGGTGGCTACACCTTC. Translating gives CASSPPGQGWGGYTF.

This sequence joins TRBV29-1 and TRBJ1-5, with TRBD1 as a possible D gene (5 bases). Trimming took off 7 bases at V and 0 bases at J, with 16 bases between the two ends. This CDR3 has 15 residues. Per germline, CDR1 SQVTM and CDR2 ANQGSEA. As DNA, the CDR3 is TGCAGCGCACGGGACGGAACGCATAGCAATCAGCCCCAGCATTTT. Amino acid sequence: CSARDGTHSNQPQHF.

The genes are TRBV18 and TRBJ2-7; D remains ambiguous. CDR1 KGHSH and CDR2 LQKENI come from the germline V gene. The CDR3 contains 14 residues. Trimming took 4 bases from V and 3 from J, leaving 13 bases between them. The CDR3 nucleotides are TGTGCCAGCTCACTCCCAGATAAAGGCTACGAGCAGTACTTC. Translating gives CASSLPDKGYEQYF.

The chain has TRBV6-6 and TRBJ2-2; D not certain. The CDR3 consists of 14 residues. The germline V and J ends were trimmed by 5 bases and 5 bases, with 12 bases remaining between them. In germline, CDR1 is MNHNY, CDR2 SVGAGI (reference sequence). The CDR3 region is CASSHTPRTGELFF. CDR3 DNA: TGTGCCAGCAGTCATACGCCCAGGACCGGGGAGCTGTTTTTT.

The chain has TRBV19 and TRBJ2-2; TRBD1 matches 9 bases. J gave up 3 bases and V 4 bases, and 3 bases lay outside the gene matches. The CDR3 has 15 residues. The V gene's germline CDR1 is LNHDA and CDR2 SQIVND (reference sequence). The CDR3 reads CASSTGQGYTGELFF. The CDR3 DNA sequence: TGTGCCAGTAGTACCGGACAGGGGTACACCGGGGAGCTGTTTTTT.

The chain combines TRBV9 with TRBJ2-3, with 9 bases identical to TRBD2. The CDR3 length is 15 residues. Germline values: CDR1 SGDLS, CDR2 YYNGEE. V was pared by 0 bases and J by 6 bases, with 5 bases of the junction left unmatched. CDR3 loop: CASSVATSGRDTQYF. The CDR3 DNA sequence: TGTGCCAGCAGCGTAGCTACGAGCGGGAGGGATACGCAGTATTTT. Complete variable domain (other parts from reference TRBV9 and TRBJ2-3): DSGVTQTPKHLITATGQRVTLRCSPRSGDLSVYWYQQSLDQGLQFLIQYYNGEERAKGNILERFSAQQFPDLHSELNLSSLELGDSALYFCASSVATSGRDTQYFGPGTRLTVL.

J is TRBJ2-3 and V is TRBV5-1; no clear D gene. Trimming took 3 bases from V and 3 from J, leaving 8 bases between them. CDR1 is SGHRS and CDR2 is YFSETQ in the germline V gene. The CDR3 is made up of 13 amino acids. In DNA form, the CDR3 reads TGCGCCAGCAGCTCCTATTGGACAGATACGCAGTATTTT. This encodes CASSSYWTDTQYF.

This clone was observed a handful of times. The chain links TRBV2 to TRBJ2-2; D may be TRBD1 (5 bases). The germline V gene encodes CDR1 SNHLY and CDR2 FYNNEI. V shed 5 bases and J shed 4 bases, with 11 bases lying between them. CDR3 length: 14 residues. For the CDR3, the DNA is TGTGCCAGCAGTCCTGACAGTGTCACCGGGGAGCTGTTTTTT. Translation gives CASSPDSVTGELFF.

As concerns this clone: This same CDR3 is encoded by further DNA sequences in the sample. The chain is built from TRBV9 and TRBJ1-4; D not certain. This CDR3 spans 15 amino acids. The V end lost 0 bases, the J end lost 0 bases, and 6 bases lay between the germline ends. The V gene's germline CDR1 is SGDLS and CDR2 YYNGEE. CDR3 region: CASSVGRATNEKLFF. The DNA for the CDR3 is TGTGCCAGCAGCGTAGGAAGGGCAACTAATGAAAAACTGTTTTTT.

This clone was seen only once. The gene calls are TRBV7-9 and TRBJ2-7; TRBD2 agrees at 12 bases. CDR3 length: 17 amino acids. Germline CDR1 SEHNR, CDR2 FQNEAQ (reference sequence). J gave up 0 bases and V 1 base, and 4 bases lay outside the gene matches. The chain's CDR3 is CASSLERGLAGSYEQYF. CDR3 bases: TGTGCCAGCAGCTTAGAAAGGGGACTAGCGGGCTCCTACGAGCAGTACTTC.